A single sample gave rise to the 27 T cell receptor beta chains below, sequenced in a study of shared clonotypes between healthy human individuals. Terminally differentiated effector memory CD45RA+ cells were excluded from the naive CD8 cells, which were CD45RO-negative and positively selected for CCR7. TCRdb keeps only in-frame clones here, not all; method: immunoSEQ multiplex PCR. The repertoire holds around 2,000,000 clones, with approximately 94% as singletons. The sequenced material came from naive CD8+ T cells sorted from blood. The receptors derive from a man in his late teens or twenties in good health.

This rearrangement joins TRBV2 to TRBJ2-1, with 7 bases aligning to TRBD2. The V gene's germline CDR1 is SNHLY and CDR2 FYNNEI. J lost 0 bases, V lost 2 bases, and 4 bases had no gene match. The CDR3 sequence is 16 residues long. CDR3 sequence reads: CASSEMASGSYNEQFF. CDR3 sequence (DNA): TGTGCCAGCAGTGAAATGGCTAGCGGCTCCTACAATGAGCAGTTCTTC.

The V call is TRBV6-5, the J call TRBJ2-7; unclear D gene. This CDR3 comprises 14 residues. V was clipped by 6 bases and J by 0 bases, with 12 bases between them. CDR1 and CDR2 (germline): MNHEY, SVGAGI. The CDR3 reads CASSNSAYSYEQYF. In DNA form, the CDR3 reads TGTGCCAGCAGCAACAGTGCCTACTCCTACGAGCAGTACTTC.

The V call is TRBV28, the J call TRBJ2-1, with a possible D match to TRBD2 (6 bases). Germline lookup yields CDR1 MDHEN and CDR2 SYDVKM. V shed 1 base and J shed 0 bases, with 10 bases lying between them. The CDR3 length is 16 residues. CDR3: CASSLLGGVSYNEQFF. Written as DNA, the CDR3 is TGTGCCAGCAGTTTATTAGGCGGGGTCTCCTACAATGAGCAGTTCTTC.

V is TRBV7-9 and J is TRBJ1-2; TRBD1 agrees at 7 bases. Germline V CDR1 and CDR2: SEHNR, FQNEAQ (reference sequence). The CDR3 runs 13 residues. Unmatched junction bases numbered 5, after V lost 4 bases and J lost 6 bases. This chain's CDR3 is CASSYGTVDGYTF. Written as DNA, the CDR3 is TGTGCCAGCAGCTACGGGACAGTCGATGGCTACACCTTC.

To note about this clone: Within the sample, other DNA sequences also encode this same CDR3. This chain joins TRBV11-2 and TRBJ2-5; D remains unclear. CDR1 is SGHAT and CDR2 is FQNNGV in the germline V gene. The CDR3 has 13 residues. Between the trimmed V and J ends, which lost 5 bases and 3 bases, there was a span of 10 bases. The CDR3: CASSRVREETQYF. DNA for the CDR3: TGTGCCAGCAGCCGTGTCCGGGAAGAGACCCAGTACTTC.

The chain carries TRBV6-5 and TRBJ2-1, with 8 bases fitting TRBD1. Germline loops: CDR1 MNHEY, CDR2 SVGAGI. Losses at the gene ends were 6 bases for V and 6 bases for J; bases not matched to a gene: 7. CDR3 size: 14 residues. As DNA, the CDR3 is TGTGCCAGCAGAACCGGGACAGGAGTCAATGAGCAGTTCTTC. Its translation: CASRTGTGVNEQFF.

As regards this clone: Because the CDR3's place on the DNA is in doubt, the DNA is left out and the CDR3 is given as listed by TCRdb. The J gene is TRBJ2-1, the V gene TRBV27; the D call of TRBD2 is as the table states it, not checked on the DNA. Germline values: CDR1 MNHEY, CDR2 SMNVEV (reference sequence). The CDR3 totals 15 residues, both ends included. The CDR3: CASSSGVAVYNEQFF.

The chain has TRBV5-6 and TRBJ2-2, with TRBD2 matching 9 bases. This CDR3 comprises 16 residues. Unmatched junction bases numbered 2, after V lost 2 bases and J lost 0 bases. Germline CDR1 is SGHDT and CDR2 is YYEEEE. CDR3 amino acids: CASSFGLAPNTGELFF. DNA for the CDR3: TGTGCCAGCAGCTTCGGACTAGCGCCGAACACCGGGGAGCTGTTTTTT.

The V call is TRBV6-1, the J call TRBJ1-5; a weak D match, TRBD1 (5 bases). The V gene's germline CDR1 is MNHNS and CDR2 SASEGT. The V end was cut by 8 bases, the J end by 2 bases, with 13 bases between. The CDR3 spans 14 residues. The CDR3: CASHSGTGNQPQHF. The CDR3 DNA reads TGTGCCAGCCACAGCGGGACGGGCAATCAGCCCCAGCATTTT.

In this sample, this clone turned up once. The chain combines TRBV30 with TRBJ2-5; 8 bases line up with TRBD1. Germline assignment: CDR1 GTSNPN and CDR2 SVGIG (reference sequence). The CDR3 sequence is 15 residues long. V lost 2 bases, J lost 3 bases, and 8 bases stayed unmatched. The CDR3 coding sequence is TGTGCCTGGAGTTATCTAGGGACAGGCGAAGAGACCCAGTACTTC. Translating it yields CAWSYLGTGEETQYF.

The genes are TRBV14 and TRBJ1-5; the D is unclear. V was trimmed by 5 bases and J by 6 bases, leaving 11 bases between them. This CDR3 is 13 amino acids long. The germline CDR1 and CDR2 sequences are SGHDN and FVKESK. The CDR3 spells CASSSQKGQPQHF. In DNA form, the CDR3 reads TGTGCCAGCAGCTCGCAAAAGGGTCAGCCCCAGCATTTT.

This sequence joins TRBV10-3 and TRBJ1-2; 7 nucleotides line up with TRBD1. J gave up 3 bases and V 2 bases, and 3 bases lay outside the gene matches. The germline V gene encodes CDR1 ENHRY and CDR2 SYGVKD. This CDR3 comprises 14 residues. This CDR3 is CAISETGQDYGYTF. The CDR3 bases are TGTGCCATCAGTGAGACTGGACAGGACTATGGCTACACCTTC.

The chain joins TRBV29-1 to TRBJ1-1; D uncertain. From germline, CDR1 is SQVTM and CDR2 ANQGSEA. Trimming cost V 6 bases and J 5 bases, with 13 bases left between them. The CDR3 is 12 residues long. CDR3: CSVGDFGTEAFF. In DNA, the CDR3 is TGCAGCGTGGGCGATTTCGGGACTGAAGCTTTCTTT.

The genes are TRBV20-1 and TRBJ2-7; no clear D gene. CDR3 length: 11 amino acids. V lost 2 bases to trimming and J lost 2 bases, with 4 bases between them. The germline V gene has CDR1 DFQATT and CDR2 SNEGSKA (reference sequence). This CDR3 reads CSARQAYEQYF. The CDR3 coding sequence is TGCAGTGCTAGACAGGCCTACGAGCAGTACTTC.

This chain joins TRBV27 and TRBJ2-7, with D perhaps matching TRBD1 or TRBD2 (5 bases each). The CDR3 extends over 15 amino acids. Deletions cut 8 bases from V and 7 bases from J, with 24 bases between. Looked up from germline, CDR1 is MNHEY and CDR2 is SMNVEV (reference sequence). This CDR3 reads CASAERDHRSREQYF. CDR3 in DNA: TGTGCCAGCGCCGAACGGGACCACCGGTCGAGGGAGCAGTACTTC.

V and J are TRBV7-9 and TRBJ2-5, with 8 bases identical to TRBD2. CDR3 size: 16 residues. Germline CDR1 and CDR2: SEHNR and FQNEAQ (reference sequence). The V and J ends lost 5 bases and 0 bases, in that order; junction bases with no gene match: 8. This CDR3 reads CASSPREGLDQETQYF. CDR3 sequence (DNA): TGTGCCAGCAGCCCCCGGGAGGGGTTGGACCAAGAGACCCAGTACTTC.

V is TRBV15 and J is TRBJ2-1, with 16 bases identical to TRBD2. The CDR3 has 19 residues. V gave up 0 bases and J gave up 2 bases; unmatched junction bases: 4. Germline assignment: CDR1 LNHNV and CDR2 YYDKDF (reference sequence). This chain's CDR3 is CATSREGLAGGSPYNEQFF. CDR3 DNA sequence: TGTGCCACCAGCAGAGAGGGACTAGCGGGAGGGAGTCCCTACAATGAGCAGTTCTTC.

This chain connects TRBV11-2 to TRBJ2-3, with 8 bases fitting TRBD2. Germline trimming cut 4 bases from V and 2 bases from J; bases unmatched to any gene: 5. The germline CDR1 and CDR2 sequences are SGHAT and FQNNGV. The CDR3 covers 15 residues. This chain's CDR3 is CASSYYSGNTDTQYF. CDR3 sequence (DNA): TGTGCCAGCAGCTACTATAGCGGGAACACAGATACGCAGTATTTT. Complete variable domain (other parts from reference TRBV11-2 and TRBJ2-3): EAGVAQSPRYKIIEKRQSVAFWCNPISGHATLYWYQQILGQGPKLLIQFQNNGVVDDSQLPKDRFSAERLKGVDSTLKIQPAKLEDSAVYLCASSYYSGNTDTQYFGPGTRLTVL.

The V gene is TRBV4-1, the J gene TRBJ2-7; TRBD1 is a possible D gene (6 bases). Germline CDR1 reads MGHRA; CDR2 reads YSYEKL. The V and J ends lost 0 bases and 6 bases respectively, with 15 bases between them. This CDR3 has 15 residues. The CDR3 protein is CASSQERQGPAEQYF. The CDR3 nucleotides are TGCGCCAGCAGCCAAGAGAGGCAGGGGCCCGCCGAGCAGTACTTC.

This clone was detected once. V and J are TRBV27 and TRBJ2-7; the D is unclear. The germline V and J ends were trimmed by 5 bases and 2 bases, with 25 bases remaining between them. The V gene's germline CDR1 is MNHEY and CDR2 SMNVEV (reference sequence). CDR3 length equals 18 residues. The CDR3 here is CASSPTNYGPARAYEQYF. DNA for the CDR3: TGTGCCAGCAGTCCAACAAACTACGGACCCGCTCGGGCCTACGAGCAGTACTTC.

Here the CDR3 reads CASNPEEPRNTDTQYF. The CDR3 DNA reads TGTGCCAGCAACCCCGAAGAGCCCCGAAACACAGATACGCAGTATTTT. The chain uses TRBV11-2 and TRBJ2-3; D gene uncertain. From germline, CDR1 is SGHAT and CDR2 FQNNGV. The CDR3 contains 16 residues. V was trimmed by 7 bases and J by 2 bases, leaving 19 bases between them.

The chain couples TRBV6-5 to TRBJ2-7; a weak D match, TRBD1 (6 bases). CDR1 and CDR2 (germline): MNHEY, SVGAGI. Trimming took off 0 bases at V and 3 bases at J, with 12 bases between the two ends. The CDR3 is made up of 15 amino acids. The CDR3 is CASSYSQGTIYEQYF. CDR3 nucleotide sequence: TGTGCCAGCAGTTACTCCCAGGGGACGATCTACGAGCAGTACTTC.

This chain connects TRBV27 to TRBJ1-5, with D possibly being TRBD1 (6 bases). Trimming took off 4 bases at V and 0 bases at J, with 16 bases between the two ends. CDR3 length: 17 residues. Germline V gives CDR1 MNHEY, CDR2 SMNVEV (reference sequence). CDR3 nucleotides: TGTGCCAGCAGTTCACAGGGTGAGGGGTATAGCAATCAGCCCCAGCATTTT. Translating gives CASSSQGEGYSNQPQHF.

The chain combines TRBV9 with TRBJ2-2; D may correspond to TRBD1 or TRBD2 (6 bases each). The germline CDR1 and CDR2 sequences are SGDLS and YYNGEE. The CDR3 runs to 15 residues. V lost 3 bases to trimming and J lost 6 bases, with 15 bases between them. DNA of the CDR3: TGTGCCAGCAGCGGCGTAGGGGGGCGGGCCGGGGAGCTGTTTTTT. Its translation is CASSGVGGRAGELFF. The full variable domain, its missing parts supplied by reference TRBV9 and TRBJ2-2, is DSGVTQTPKHLITATGQRVTLRCSPRSGDLSVYWYQQSLDQGLQFLIQYYNGEERAKGNILERFSAQQFPDLHSELNLSSLELGDSALYFCASSGVGGRAGELFFGEGSRLTVL.

The table lists this clone with a count of one. V and J are TRBV4-1 and TRBJ1-5; tentative D call: TRBD1 (5 bases). Germline CDR1 MGHRA, CDR2 YSYEKL. The CDR3 runs 16 residues. With 4 bases removed from V and 5 bases from J, the gap between germline ends came to 18 bases. The CDR3 coding sequence is TGCGCCAGCAGCCCTATTGGGGCTGCCCCTTATCAGCCCCAGCATTTT. Its protein product is CASSPIGAAPYQPQHF.

The gene calls are TRBV30 and TRBJ1-2; D remains ambiguous. Germline assignment: CDR1 GTSNPN and CDR2 SVGIG (reference sequence). V lost 0 bases and J lost 2, with 4 bases in between. The CDR3 is 12 residues long. The CDR3 nucleotides read TGTGCCTGGAGTGTCCCAAACTATGGCTACACCTTC. Translation gives CAWSVPNYGYTF.

This sequence joins TRBV27 and TRBJ2-7; possibly TRBD1 for D (5 bases). CDR1 MNHEY and CDR2 SMNVEV come from the germline V gene (reference sequence). V lost 0 bases, J lost 3 bases, and 12 bases lay in between. The CDR3 has 15 amino acids. The CDR3 nucleotides read TGTGCCAGCAGTTTATCCGTGGGGCAATTCTACGAGCAGTACTTC. Translation gives CASSLSVGQFYEQYF.